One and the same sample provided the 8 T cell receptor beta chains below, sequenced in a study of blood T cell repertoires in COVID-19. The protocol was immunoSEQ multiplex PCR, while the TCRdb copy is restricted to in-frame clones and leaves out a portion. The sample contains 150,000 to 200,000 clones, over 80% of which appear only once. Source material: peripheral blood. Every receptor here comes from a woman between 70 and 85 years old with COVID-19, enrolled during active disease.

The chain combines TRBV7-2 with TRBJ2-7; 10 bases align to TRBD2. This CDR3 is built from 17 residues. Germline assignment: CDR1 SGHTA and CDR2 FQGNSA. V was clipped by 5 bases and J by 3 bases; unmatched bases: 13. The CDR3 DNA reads TGTGCCAGCAGCCCCCAACTTCTAGCGGGAGTCTTCTACGAGCAGTACTTC. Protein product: CASSPQLLAGVFYEQYF.

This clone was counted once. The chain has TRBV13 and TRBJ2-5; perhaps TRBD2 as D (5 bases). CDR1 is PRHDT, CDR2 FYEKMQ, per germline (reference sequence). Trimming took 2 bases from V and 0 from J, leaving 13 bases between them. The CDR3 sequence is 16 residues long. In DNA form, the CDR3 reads TGTGCCAGCAGCTTAAACGGGAAGCCCTACCAAGAGACCCAGTACTTC. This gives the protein CASSLNGKPYQETQYF.

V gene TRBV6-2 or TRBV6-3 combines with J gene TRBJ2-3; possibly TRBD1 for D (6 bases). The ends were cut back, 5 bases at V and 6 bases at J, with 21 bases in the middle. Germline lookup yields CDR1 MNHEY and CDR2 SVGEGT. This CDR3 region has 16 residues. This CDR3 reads CASSVHRDPGIDTQYF. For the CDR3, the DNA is TGTGCCAGCAGTGTGCACAGGGATCCGGGCATCGATACGCAGTATTTT.

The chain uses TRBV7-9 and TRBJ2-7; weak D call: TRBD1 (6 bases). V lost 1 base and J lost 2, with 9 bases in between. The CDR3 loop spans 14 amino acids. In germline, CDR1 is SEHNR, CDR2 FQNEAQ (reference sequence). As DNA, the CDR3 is TGTGCCAGCAGCTTAGTTGGGGACACCTACGAGCAGTACTTC. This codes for CASSLVGDTYEQYF.

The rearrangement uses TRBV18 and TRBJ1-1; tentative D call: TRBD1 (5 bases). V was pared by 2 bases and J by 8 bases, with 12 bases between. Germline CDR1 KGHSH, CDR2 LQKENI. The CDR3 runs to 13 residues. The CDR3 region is CASSPVQGKEAFF. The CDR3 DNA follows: TGTGCCAGCTCACCAGTCCAGGGAAAGGAAGCTTTCTTT.

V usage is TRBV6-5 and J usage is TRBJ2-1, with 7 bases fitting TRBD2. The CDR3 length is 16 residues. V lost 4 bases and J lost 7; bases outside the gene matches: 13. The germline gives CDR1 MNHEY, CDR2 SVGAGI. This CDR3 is CASSSYRRTSKNEQFF. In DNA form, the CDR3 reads TGTGCCAGCAGTTCGTACAGGCGGACTAGTAAGAATGAGCAGTTCTTC.

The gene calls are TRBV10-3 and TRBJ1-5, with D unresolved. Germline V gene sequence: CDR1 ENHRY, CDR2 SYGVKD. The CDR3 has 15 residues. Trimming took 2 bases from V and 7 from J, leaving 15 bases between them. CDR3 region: CAISEELGREQPQHF. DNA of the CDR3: TGTGCCATCAGTGAGGAACTGGGGAGAGAGCAGCCCCAGCATTTT.

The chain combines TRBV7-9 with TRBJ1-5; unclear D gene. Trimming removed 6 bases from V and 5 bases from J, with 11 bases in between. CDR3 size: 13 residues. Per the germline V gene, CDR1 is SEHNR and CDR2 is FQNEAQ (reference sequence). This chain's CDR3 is CASSNYGDQPQHF. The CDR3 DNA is TGTGCCAGCAGTAATTACGGGGATCAGCCCCAGCATTTT.